This note documents a single T cell receptor beta chain sequence. Its antigen is unknown. Per-base quality was not reported, and no clone a single base away is much larger than it. Naive and memory CD4+ T cells were separated from cryopreserved PBMCs by first enriching for CD4 and then performing EasySep naive CD4+ T cell enrichment. PBMCs were isolated from leukapheresis product or whole blood by Ficoll-Paque PLUS gradient centrifugation. The PBMCs went either fresh into the expansion assay or into cryopreservation at -140 degrees C. The QIAamp Micro DNA Kit was used to extract genomic DNA from the CD4+ T cells. CDR1 and CDR2, looked up from the germline V gene, are SQVTM and ANQGSEA. Germline trimming amounts to 7 bases on V and 6 bases on J, with 2 as the count of junction bases outside the gene matches. The CDR3 starts with the cysteine, ends with the phenylalanine, and has 12 residues. Solely the CDR3 DNA is kept, with 36 bases framed from the first base.

Uncultured naive and memory CD4+ T cell DNA received deep-resolution immunoSEQ TCR-beta sequencing. Concerning the study's data processing: During preprocessing, nonproductive sequences were removed, as were CDR3s that did not start with C, did not end with F or W, or were shorter than 7 amino acids. Cultured and uncultured naive and memory CD4+ repertoires were searched for previously identified spike- and CEF-reactive CDR3s. After three terminal residues were trimmed from each end, CDR3 homology was quantified as pairwise Levenshtein distance using the stringdist R package. This immuneACCESS table, as held by TCRdb, lists in-frame sequences with V and J called but not all clones. Of the missing ones, under half trace to an unresolved V gene in checked studies; the others have no known cause. From that table come the V and J calls and clone size; the DNA was used to work out D and trimming. This sample gives about 37,000 clones in total; 80% to 90% of them show up just once. The ten largest clones add up to roughly 3.2% of the sample.

These data are taken from a study of CD4 T cells in relation to SARS-CoV-2 and coronaviruses (dated by TCRdb to about 2021). In the study overall: A median age of around 38 years, with a range of about 21 to 75 years, was recorded for the full convalescent cohort of around 13 patients. Of the roughly twelve convalescent patients, 8 were male and 4 were female, and two of the subjects were Hispanic. HLA restriction was mapped for shared crossreactive spike epitopes using patient-derived lymphoblastoid cell lines. At the level of individual TCR clonotypes, the study measured memory CD4+ T cell crossreactivity between SARS-CoV-2 spike protein and common cold coronavirus spike proteins. The Adaptive Biotechnologies TCR-sequencing kit was used to sequence samples from a few pre-COVID donors and the naive versus memory experiments, whereas other data were Illumina-based. Expansion assays from other donors in the study were sequenced with a different, Illumina-based TCR-beta assay.

Summary of the overall study and its limitations: Crossreactive clones showed significantly weaker SARS-CoV-2-driven expansion than monoreactive clones, consistent with antigenic imprinting. Crossreactivity analysis centred on spike protein, so crossreactivity against other viral proteins was not assessed. Naive versus memory sequencing indicated that memory recall responses, rather than primary responses primed during culture, are detected by the assay. Because no donor provided both pre-pandemic and post-infection samples, tracing the source of pre-existing responses was limited. Small numbers of patients and of tested TCRs limited the study. Roughly 64% of donors had memory CD4+ clonotypes that crossrecognized SARS-CoV-2 and at least one common cold coronavirus spike.

The sequence was collected from an adult with COVID-19. What was sequenced was memory CD4+ T cells from PBMCs. Sample cell subset or site, as interpreted from the label and publication: memory (non-naive) CD4+ T cells. The chain joins TRBV29-1 to TRBJ2-1, and 11 junctional nucleotides match TRBD2. The nucleotides are TGCAGCGGGGGGACTAGCGGCAATGAGCAGTTCTTC. Its translation is CSGGTSGNEQFF.